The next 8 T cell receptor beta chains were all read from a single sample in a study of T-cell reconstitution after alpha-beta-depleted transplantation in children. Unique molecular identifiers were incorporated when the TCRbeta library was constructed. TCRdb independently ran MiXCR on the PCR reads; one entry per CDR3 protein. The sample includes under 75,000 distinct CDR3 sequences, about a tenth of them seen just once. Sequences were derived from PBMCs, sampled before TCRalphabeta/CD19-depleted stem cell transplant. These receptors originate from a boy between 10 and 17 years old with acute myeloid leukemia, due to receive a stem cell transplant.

DNA of the CDR3: TGTGCCAGTAGGGCGGATCCTCAGCCCCAGCATTTT. Encoded protein: CASRADPQPQHF. The chain uses TRBV19 and TRBJ1-5; D gene unclear. V was pared by 6 bases and J by 6 bases, with 9 bases between. The CDR3 runs to 12 residues. Germline V CDR1 and CDR2: LNHDA, SQIVND (reference sequence).

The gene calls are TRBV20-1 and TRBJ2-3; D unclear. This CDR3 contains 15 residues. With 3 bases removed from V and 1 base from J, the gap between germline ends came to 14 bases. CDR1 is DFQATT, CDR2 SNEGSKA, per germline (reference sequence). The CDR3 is CSASSLEKRTDTQYF. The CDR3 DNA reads TGCAGTGCTAGTTCCCTAGAGAAACGCACAGATACGCAGTATTTT.

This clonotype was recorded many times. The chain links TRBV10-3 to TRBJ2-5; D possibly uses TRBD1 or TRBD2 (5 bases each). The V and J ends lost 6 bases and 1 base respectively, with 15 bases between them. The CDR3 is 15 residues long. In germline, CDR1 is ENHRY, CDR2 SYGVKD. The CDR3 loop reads CAISPAGTFQETQYF. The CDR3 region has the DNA TGTGCCATCAGCCCTGCCGGGACGTTCCAAGAGACCCAGTACTTC.

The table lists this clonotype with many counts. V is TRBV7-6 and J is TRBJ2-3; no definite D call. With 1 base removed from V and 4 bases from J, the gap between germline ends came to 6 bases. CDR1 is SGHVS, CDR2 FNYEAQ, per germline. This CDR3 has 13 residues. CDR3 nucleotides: TGTGCCAGCAGCTTAGTAGGTGCAGATACGCAGTATTTT. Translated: CASSLVGADTQYF.

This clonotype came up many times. CDR3 sequence reads: CSAREGQGANSPLHF. CDR3 sequence (DNA): TGCAGTGCTAGAGAGGGACAGGGGGCAAATTCACCCCTCCACTTT. J is TRBJ1-6 and V is TRBV20-1, with 12 bases aligning to TRBD1. This CDR3 contains 15 residues. Germline V CDR1 and CDR2: DFQATT, SNEGSKA (reference sequence). The trim removed 0 bases at V and 7 bases at J, leaving 1 base unmatched.

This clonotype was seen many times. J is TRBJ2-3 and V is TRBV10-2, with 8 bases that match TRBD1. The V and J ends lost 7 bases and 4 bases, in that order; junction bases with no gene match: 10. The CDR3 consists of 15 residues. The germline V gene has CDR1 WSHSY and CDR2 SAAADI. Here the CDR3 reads CASTSSGGDADTQYF. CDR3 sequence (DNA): TGCGCCAGCACCTCCTCAGGGGGCGACGCAGATACGCAGTATTTT.

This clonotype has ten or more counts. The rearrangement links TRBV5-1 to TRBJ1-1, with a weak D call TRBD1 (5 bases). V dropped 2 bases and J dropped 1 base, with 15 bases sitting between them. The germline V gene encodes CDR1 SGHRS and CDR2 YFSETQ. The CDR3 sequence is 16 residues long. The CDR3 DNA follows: TGCGCCAGCAGCTTCGATGGGACGCCTAGGAACACTGAAGCTTTCTTT. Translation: CASSFDGTPRNTEAFF.

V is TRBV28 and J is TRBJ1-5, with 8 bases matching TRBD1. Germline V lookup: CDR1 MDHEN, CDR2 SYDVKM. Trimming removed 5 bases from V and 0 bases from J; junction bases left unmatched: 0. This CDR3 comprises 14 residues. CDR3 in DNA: TGTGCCAGCAGTGGACAGGGTAGCAATCAGCCCCAGCATTTT. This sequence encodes CASSGQGSNQPQHF.